This T cell receptor beta chain was profiled in a study of T-cell reconstitution after alpha-beta-depleted transplantation in children. V was pared by 4 bases and J by 3 bases, with 16 bases between. The germline V gene encodes CDR1 SGHDT and CDR2 YYEEEE. This CDR3 contains 15 residues. Unique molecular identifiers were incorporated during preparation of the TCRbeta library. MiXCR, run by TCRdb on the PCR reads, gives a single entry per CDR3 protein. This sample yields about 690,000 distinct CDR3 sequences, of which 16% are seen a single time; 1.1% belongs to the top ten. This chain links TRBV5-6 with TRBJ1-1; a weak D match, TRBD1 (5 bases). This TCR came from a human donor who donated a stem cell graft to a child with acute myeloid leukemia. The sequenced sample was PBMCs from the stem cell graft donor, obtained from the stem cell graft. The CDR3 is CASSPTTGTHTEAFF. In nucleotides, the CDR3 is TGTGCCAGCAGCCCAACGACCGGGACCCACACTGAAGCTTTCTTT.